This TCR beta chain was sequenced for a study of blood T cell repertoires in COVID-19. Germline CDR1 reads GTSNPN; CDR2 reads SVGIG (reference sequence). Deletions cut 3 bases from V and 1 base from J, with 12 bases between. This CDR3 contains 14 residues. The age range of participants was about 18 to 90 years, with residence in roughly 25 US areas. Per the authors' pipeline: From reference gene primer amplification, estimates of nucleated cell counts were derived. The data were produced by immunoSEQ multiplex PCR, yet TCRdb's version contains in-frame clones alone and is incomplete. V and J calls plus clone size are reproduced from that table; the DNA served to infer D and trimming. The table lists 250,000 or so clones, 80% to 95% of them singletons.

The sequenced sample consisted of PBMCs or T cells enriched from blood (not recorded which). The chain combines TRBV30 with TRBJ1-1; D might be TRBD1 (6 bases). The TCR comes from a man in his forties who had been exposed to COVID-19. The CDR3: CAWRRGLRNTEAFF. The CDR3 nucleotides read TGTGCCTGGAGGCGGGGGCTCCGGAACACTGAAGCTTTCTTT.